The 11 T cell receptor beta chains in this list originate from one sample, sequenced in a study of regulatory T cells in long-lasting Graves disease (dated by TCRdb to about 2021). This specimen's time point label, interpreted: newly diagnosed GD, antithyroid drugs for less than 3 months. For both TCR sequencing and RNA sequencing, RNA was extracted from PBMCs in TRIzol. Library creation used multiplex PCR. The data were produced on an Illumina HiSeq 4000. iRepertoire HTBI primers and Arm-PCR amplification of CDR3 regions were used to construct TCR beta libraries. Starting from the raw public reads, TCRdb applied fastp trimming at Q25, assembled clones with MiXCR and retained in-frame beta chains. For every CDR3 protein sequence, its rows merge into one entry that carries the most common genes and DNA. This sample holds about 430,000 distinct CDR3 sequences; about 15% were observed only once. The top ten clonotypes cover roughly 8% of the sample.

These same records also appear under a second study, on T cells in Graves' hyperthyroidism and ophthalmopathy.

Sequencing used peripheral blood mononuclear cells (PBMCs), obtained at new diagnosis, from a patient treated with antithyroid drugs. The source is a woman in her thirties or forties with Graves disease. Donor details come from another sample of the same person, matched by shared clones.

There are a few counts of this clonotype. This chain uses TRBV5-1 with TRBJ2-1; 10 positions match TRBD2. In germline, CDR1 is SGHRS, CDR2 YFSETQ. J was trimmed by 0 bases and V by 0 bases; bases with no gene match: 6. CDR3 size: 18 residues. The CDR3 region has the DNA TGCGCCAGCAGCTTGGGGGTAGCGGGGGGTAGCTCCTACAATGAGCAGTTCTTC. This encodes CASSLGVAGGSSYNEQFF.

This clonotype was counted at least ten times. The rearrangement links TRBV2 to TRBJ2-7; 13 nucleotides line up with TRBD2. The junction had 11 bases not matched to a gene; V was cut back by 3 bases and J by 6 bases. The germline CDR1 and CDR2 sequences are SNHLY and FYNNEI. CDR3 length equals 17 residues. CDR3 amino acids: CASSEGGTSGTRGEQYF. DNA for the CDR3: TGTGCCAGCAGTGAGGGAGGGACTAGCGGGACTCGGGGCGAGCAGTACTTC.

This clonotype has at least ten counts. The V gene is TRBV11-3, the J gene TRBJ2-3; D is possibly TRBD2 (5 bases). Germline V lookup: CDR1 SGHNT, CDR2 YENEEA. V was clipped by 1 base and J by 2 bases, with 10 bases between them. The CDR3 sequence is 15 residues long. CDR3 sequence (DNA): TGTGCCAGCAGCTTAGTAAGCGGCTCCACAGATACGCAGTATTTT. Amino acids: CASSLVSGSTDTQYF.

Ten or more counts support this clonotype. The rearrangement links TRBV20-1 to TRBJ2-3; D tentatively fits TRBD1 or TRBD2 (5 bases each). The length of the CDR3 is 15 residues. V lost 3 bases and J lost 2, with 15 bases in between. The V gene's germline CDR1 is DFQATT and CDR2 SNEGSKA (reference sequence). CDR3 residues: CSASLGDSATDTQYF. Here the CDR3 DNA reads TGCAGTGCTAGTCTGGGGGATTCGGCCACAGATACGCAGTATTTT.

At least ten counts were recorded for this clonotype. The V and J genes are TRBV29-1 and TRBJ2-2; tentative D call: TRBD1 (5 bases). There are 13 residues in the CDR3. Trimming pared 6 bases from V and 1 base from J, leaving 9 bases between. Germline CDR1 reads SQVTM; CDR2 reads ANQGSEA. CDR3 sequence reads: CSVDRQNTGELFF. CDR3 coding DNA: TGCAGCGTCGACAGACAGAACACCGGGGAGCTGTTTTTT.

This clonotype was recorded at least ten times. The CDR3 region has the DNA TGTGCCAGCAGATCCGGGACAGCACCTAGCACAGATACGCAGTATTTT. Amino acids: CASRSGTAPSTDTQYF. This chain connects TRBV12-3 or TRBV12-4 to TRBJ2-3; TRBD1 matches 7 bases. The CDR3 extends over 16 amino acids. V trimming: 6 bases; J trimming: 0 bases; junction bases outside the gene matches: 9.

The CDR3 nucleotides read TGCGCCAGCAGTGAGTGGCTAGCGGGAGTTACAGATACGCAGTATTTT. Translation: CASSEWLAGVTDTQYF. The chain uses TRBV10-2 and TRBJ2-3, with TRBD2 matching 10 bases. The V segment lost 1 base and the J segment 3 bases; nucleotides outside the gene matches: 4. CDR1 and CDR2 from the germline V gene are WSHSY and SAAADI. The CDR3 has 16 amino acids.

The table lists this clonotype with a few counts. The genes are TRBV6-2 or TRBV6-3 and TRBJ2-7, with a possible D match to TRBD1 (6 bases). This CDR3 is 15 amino acids long. Looked up from germline, CDR1 is MNHEY and CDR2 is SVGEGT. V was clipped by 2 bases and J by 3 bases, with 14 bases between them. The CDR3 spells CASSYPLGQNYEQYF. The CDR3 DNA follows: TGTGCCAGCAGTTACCCATTAGGACAGAACTACGAGCAGTACTTC.

This clonotype was detected a few times. DNA for the CDR3: TGCAGTGCTAGTCTACCCTTGGCTAGCGGAGGGGATACGCAGTATTTT. It translates to CSASLPLASGGDTQYF. This chain links TRBV20-1 with TRBJ2-3; 7 nucleotides match TRBD2. The CDR3 length is 16 residues. Germline V gene sequence: CDR1 DFQATT, CDR2 SNEGSKA (reference sequence). J was trimmed by 6 bases and V by 3 bases; bases with no gene match: 15.

The chain has TRBV19 and TRBJ2-1; 14 positions agree with TRBD2. Losses at the gene ends were 1 base for V and 4 bases for J; bases not matched to a gene: 18. Germline CDR1 LNHDA, CDR2 SQIVND (reference sequence). The CDR3 consists of 22 residues. Here the CDR3 reads CASSIVRTYPGTSGRRYNEQFF. The CDR3 DNA reads TGTGCCAGTAGTATAGTCCGGACATATCCCGGGACTAGCGGGAGAAGGTACAATGAGCAGTTCTTC. Variable domain in full (rest from reference TRBV19 and TRBJ2-1): DGGITQSPKYLFRKEGQNVTLSCEQNLNHDAMYWYRQDPGQGLRLIYYSQIVNDFQKGDIAEGYSVSREKKESFPLTVTSAQKNPTAFYLCASSIVRTYPGTSGRRYNEQFFGPGTRLTVL.

This clonotype appeared a few times. J is TRBJ2-7 and V is TRBV5-1; 7 bases map to TRBD2. The CDR3 consists of 15 residues. Germline loops: CDR1 SGHRS, CDR2 YFSETQ. V shed 1 base and J 1 base; nucleotides not matched to a gene: 5. The CDR3 reads CASSLLRERSYEQYF. CDR3 DNA sequence: TGCGCCAGCAGCTTGCTGCGGGAGCGTTCCTACGAGCAGTACTTC.